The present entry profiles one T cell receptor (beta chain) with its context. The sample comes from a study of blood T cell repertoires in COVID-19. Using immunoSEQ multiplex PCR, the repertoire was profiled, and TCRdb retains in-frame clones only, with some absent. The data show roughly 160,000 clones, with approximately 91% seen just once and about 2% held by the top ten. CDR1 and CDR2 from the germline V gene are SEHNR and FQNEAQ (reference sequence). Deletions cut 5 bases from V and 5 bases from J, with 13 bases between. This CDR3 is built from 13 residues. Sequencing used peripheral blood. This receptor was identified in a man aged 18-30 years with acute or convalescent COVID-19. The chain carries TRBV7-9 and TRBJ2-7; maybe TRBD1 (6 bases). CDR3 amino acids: CASSPKQGDEQYF. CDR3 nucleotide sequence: TGTGCCAGCAGCCCCAAACAGGGAGACGAGCAGTACTTC.